The 18 T cell receptor beta chains below were found in one sample sequenced in a study of OX40 agonist ivuxolimab in advanced cancers. The table came from immunoSEQ multiplex PCR; TCRdb's copy has only in-frame clones and leaves some out. Among about 61,000 clones listed, approximately 86% were seen once. This specimen was CD4+ or CD8+ T cells sorted from blood, taken in a trial of the OX40 agonist ivuxolimab. The receptor set was obtained from an adult with an advanced solid tumor such as melanoma, head and neck, liver or kidney cancer.

A single count supports this clone. The chain has TRBV7-9 and TRBJ1-1; D perhaps matches TRBD1 (5 bases). Germline CDR1 and CDR2: SEHNR and FQNEAQ (reference sequence). The V gene lost 4 bases and the J gene lost 1 base, with 10 bases spanning the gap. The CDR3 runs 14 residues. The CDR3 loop is CASSSDGQNTEAFF. In DNA form, the CDR3 reads TGTGCCAGCAGCTCGGACGGACAGAACACTGAAGCTTTCTTT.

V usage is TRBV27 and J usage is TRBJ2-4; the D is unclear. V was cut by 3 bases and J by 5 bases, with 8 bases left in between. The V gene's germline CDR1 is MNHEY and CDR2 SMNVEV (reference sequence). The CDR3 contains 13 residues. DNA of the CDR3: TGTGCCAGCAGTTTTGGGCTACAAAACATTCAGTACTTC. It translates to CASSFGLQNIQYF.

The chain carries TRBV19 and TRBJ2-6, with D perhaps TRBD1 (6 bases). The CDR3 loop spans 20 amino acids. Per the germline V gene, CDR1 is LNHDA and CDR2 is SQIVND (reference sequence). V was cut by 4 bases and J by 0 bases, with 22 bases left in between. The CDR3 loop is CASSKGPRAGASSGANVLTF. The DNA for the CDR3 is TGTGCCAGTAGTAAAGGCCCGCGGGCAGGGGCGAGCTCTGGGGCCAACGTCCTGACTTTC.

The chain has TRBV4-3 and TRBJ2-1; unclear D gene. Deletions cut 1 base from V and 9 bases from J, with 16 bases between. Germline assignment: CDR1 LGHNA and CDR2 YSLEER. The CDR3 length is 15 residues. The CDR3 protein is CASSQAFPSVGEQFF. The CDR3 bases are TGCGCCAGCAGCCAAGCTTTCCCCTCGGTTGGTGAGCAGTTCTTC.

The V call is TRBV2, the J call TRBJ2-1; D is ambiguous. CDR1 is SNHLY and CDR2 is FYNNEI in the germline V gene. The CDR3 sequence is 12 residues long. The V end lost 2 bases, the J end lost 9 bases, and 8 bases lay between the germline ends. The DNA for the CDR3 is TGTGCCAGCAGTGAATCTGTGGGTGAGCAGTTCTTC. This codes for CASSESVGEQFF.

The chain combines TRBV19 with TRBJ2-5; TRBD2 matches 9 bases. This CDR3 contains 15 residues. V lost 4 bases and J lost 2; bases outside the gene matches: 5. Germline assignment: CDR1 LNHDA and CDR2 SQIVND (reference sequence). CDR3 amino acids: CASSTASGVQETQYF. Here the CDR3 DNA reads TGTGCCAGTAGTACGGCTAGCGGGGTTCAAGAGACCCAGTACTTC. Full variable domain (rest looked up from reference TRBV19 and TRBJ2-5): DGGITQSPKYLFRKEGQNVTLSCEQNLNHDAMYWYRQDPGQGLRLIYYSQIVNDFQKGDIAEGYSVSREKKESFPLTVTSAQKNPTAFYLCASSTASGVQETQYFGPGTRLLVL.

V is TRBV19 and J is TRBJ2-2, with TRBD1 identical over 9 bases. The CDR3 runs 15 residues. Germline lookup yields CDR1 LNHDA and CDR2 SQIVND (reference sequence). J lost 5 bases, V lost 3 bases, and 4 bases had no gene match. CDR3 DNA sequence: TGTGCCAGTAGTATTGGACAGGGGTGGACCGGGGAGCTGTTTTTT. This translates into CASSIGQGWTGELFF.

The V call is TRBV27, the J call TRBJ2-1; no clear D. Germline CDR1 MNHEY, CDR2 SMNVEV (reference sequence). The V end lost 2 bases, the J end lost 4 bases, and 9 bases lay between the germline ends. The CDR3 loop spans 14 amino acids. CDR3: CASSLAERYNEQFF. The CDR3 DNA is TGTGCCAGCAGTTTAGCCGAAAGATACAATGAGCAGTTCTTC.

The J gene is TRBJ1-3, the V gene TRBV9; no definite D call. This CDR3 contains 13 residues. Germline V gene data show CDR1 as SGDLS and CDR2 as YYNGEE. The germline V and J ends were trimmed by 0 bases and 3 bases, with 4 bases remaining between them. CDR3 protein: CASSVGLGNTIYF. CDR3 nucleotide sequence: TGTGCCAGCAGCGTAGGCCTTGGAAACACCATATATTTT.

The V and J genes are TRBV4-3 and TRBJ2-2, with TRBD1 matching 8 bases. V dropped 0 bases and J dropped 7; count of bases not matched to a gene: 7. CDR3 length equals 16 residues. CDR1 and CDR2 from the germline V gene are LGHNA and YSLEER. Here the CDR3 DNA reads TGCGCCAGCAGCCAAGATTCGACAGGGGCGGGCGGGGAGCTGTTTTTT. It codes for CASSQDSTGAGGELFF.

This CDR3 is CASSRGGAPQHF. CDR3 DNA sequence: TGTGCCAGCAGCCGCGGCGGGGCGCCCCAGCATTTT. The rearrangement uses TRBV7-2 and TRBJ1-5; maybe TRBD1 (5 bases). Trimming cost V 5 bases and J 9 bases, with 11 bases left between them. CDR1 and CDR2 from the germline V gene are SGHTA and FQGNSA. This CDR3 is 12 amino acids long. The full variable domain, with the rest looked up from reference TRBV7-2 and TRBJ1-5, is GAGVSQSPSNKVTEKGKDVELRCDPISGHTALYWYRQSLGQGLEFLIYFQGNSAPDKSGLPSDRFSAERTGGSVSTLTIQRTQQEDSAVYLCASSRGGAPQHFGDGTRLSIL.

This clone showed up just a few times. The V call is TRBV18, the J call TRBJ1-5; TRBD1 might be the D (5 bases). The V end lost 4 bases, the J end lost 5 bases, and 15 bases lay between the germline ends. This CDR3 is built from 15 residues. CDR1 is KGHSH and CDR2 is LQKENI in the germline V gene. In DNA, the CDR3 is TGTGCCAGCTCACGCGCTCAGGGTTTAGATCAGCCCCAGCATTTT. It is translated as CASSRAQGLDQPQHF.

This rearrangement joins TRBV28 to TRBJ2-7; 9 bases align to TRBD1. V shed 8 bases, J shed 5 bases, and the junction held 10 bases outside the gene matches. The CDR3 sequence is 14 residues long. Germline loops: CDR1 MDHEN, CDR2 SYDVKM. The CDR3 reads CASGQGQGKNEQYF. The CDR3 region has the DNA TGTGCCAGCGGACAGGGACAGGGCAAGAACGAGCAGTACTTC.

The genes are TRBV6-5 and TRBJ1-3; D is unclear. V was pared by 6 bases and J by 2 bases, with 8 bases between. From germline, CDR1 is MNHEY and CDR2 SVGAGI. The CDR3 runs 13 residues. The CDR3 sequence is CASSTDTGNTIYF. The CDR3 nucleotides are TGTGCCAGCAGCACCGATACTGGAAACACCATATATTTT.

Only one count was recorded for this clone. The chain recombines TRBV19 with TRBJ1-5; 9 positions match TRBD1. Germline lookup yields CDR1 LNHDA and CDR2 SQIVND (reference sequence). CDR3 length: 17 amino acids. The V gene end was trimmed by 3 bases and the J gene end by 2 bases; junction bases not matched to a gene: 8. The CDR3 spells CASSIQQGASGNQPQHF. CDR3 DNA sequence: TGTGCCAGTAGTATCCAACAGGGGGCTAGTGGCAATCAGCCCCAGCATTTT.

The chain couples TRBV9 to TRBJ1-2; TRBD1 matches 8 bases. The V segment lost 3 bases and the J segment 7 bases; nucleotides outside the gene matches: 14. The CDR3 loop spans 16 amino acids. Germline V gene lookup returns CDR1 SGDLS and CDR2 YYNGEE. The DNA for the CDR3 is TGTGCCAGCAGCGGCCAGCCTGACAGGGGCAGGAGTGGCTACACCTTC. It is translated as CASSGQPDRGRSGYTF.

The gene calls are TRBV6-1 and TRBJ1-4; D gene uncertain. V was clipped by 10 bases and J by 7 bases, with 16 bases between them. The CDR3 contains 13 residues. In germline, CDR1 is MNHNS, CDR2 SASEGT. CDR3: CAIKATVGEKLFF. The CDR3 DNA reads as TGTGCCATCAAAGCAACAGTAGGTGAAAAACTGTTTTTT.

This chain links TRBV29-1 with TRBJ1-2; 8 positions agree with TRBD1. There are 14 residues in the CDR3. Germline-derived CDR1 and CDR2 are SQVTM and ANQGSEA. V was pared by 3 bases and J by 5 bases, with 8 bases of the junction left unmatched. The CDR3 here is CSVDGAGGEYGYTF. CDR3 DNA: TGCAGCGTTGATGGGGCAGGGGGCGAATATGGCTACACCTTC.